The clone carrying this TCR beta chain was seen a single time. No antigen is known for it. The sample is drawn from a study of T-cell reconstitution after alpha-beta-depleted transplantation in children. Study observations and caveats: Surviving recipient T cells and thymic progenitors accounted for the high day-60 TCRbeta diversity observed in some patients. As was reported, about two months after transplant, alpha-beta T cells came from several hundred expanded graft clones. Once a year had passed after transplant, T-cell counts and diversity came mostly from newly produced T cells.

Germline lookup yields CDR1 SGHAT and CDR2 FQNNGV. This CDR3 region has 15 residues. V was clipped by 0 bases and J by 10 bases, with 16 bases between them. Unique molecular identifiers were incorporated during preparation of the TCRbeta library. TCRdb reanalysed the PCR reads using MiXCR and keeps one entry per CDR3 protein. The data show around 600,000 distinct CDR3 sequences, 23% seen once. The source material was PBMCs, mostly from graft donor cells, sampled 360 days after TCRalphabeta/CD19-depleted stem cell transplant. This TCR derives from a boy under three years old who had a stem cell transplant for acute myeloid leukemia, so the T cells may come from the graft donor. This chain connects TRBV11-2 to TRBJ2-1, with D unclear. The CDR3 DNA sequence: TGTGCCAGCAGCTTAGAGATGGCAGACGGACGCGAGCAGTTCTTC. Protein sequence: CASSLEMADGREQFF.